This TCR beta chain came from a study of shared clonotypes between healthy human individuals. Study information: Each donor's CD4 naive and CD4 memory cells filled three plates apiece, CD8 naive two, and CD8 memory one. Study results and limitations: As a rule, naive subsets had a larger estimated richness than memory subsets.

The CD4+ fraction was divided into a CD45RA+ naive subset and a CD45RA-negative memory subset. The CDR3 is 13 residues long. V lost 4 bases and J 6 bases, leaving 12 bases between the germline ends. CDR1 is SGDLS, CDR2 YYNGEE, per germline. Remarks on this clone: As yet, its antigen is unknown.

Original processing notes: ImmunoSEQ supplied junction-only sequences lacking quality scores, so filtering was different. The protocol was immunoSEQ multiplex PCR, while the TCRdb copy is restricted to in-frame clones and leaves out a portion. V and J calls and clone size are those listed in that table; D and trimming were worked out from the DNA. Of 950,000 to 1,100,000 clones listed, roughly 80% are singletons. Input material: memory CD4+ T cells sorted from blood. Subset given: CD45RA-negative fraction. The V and J genes are TRBV9 and TRBJ2-3; the D is unclear. The sequence derives from a man in his late teens or twenties in good health. CDR3 DNA sequence: TGTGCCAGCAGCTTAAGCGTAGGGGATACGCAGTATTTT. The encoded protein is CASSLSVGDTQYF.